This entry lists 10 T cell receptor beta chains sequenced from one sample in a study of blood T cell repertoires in COVID-19. Some clones are missing from TCRdb's copy, which holds only in-frame ones; the method was immunoSEQ multiplex PCR. The repertoire has some 220,000 clones, approximately 90% of them found once; the top ten carry more than 10%. Sequences were obtained from peripheral blood. The receptors stem from a woman aged 18-30 years who had recovered from COVID-19.

The chain is built from TRBV4-3 and TRBJ1-2; D not certain. CDR3 length: 15 amino acids. Germline CDR1 and CDR2: LGHNA and YSLEER. The V end was cut by 1 base, the J end by 5 bases, with 14 bases between. CDR3 sequence reads: CASSQGQQPVYGYTF. Written as DNA, the CDR3 is TGCGCCAGCAGCCAAGGACAACAACCTGTTTATGGCTACACCTTC.

To note about this clone: One junction end does not reproduce the germline sequence, and a read error may be involved. The chain is built from TRBV5-1 and TRBJ2-3, with unresolved D. This CDR3 has 13 residues. Germline lookup yields CDR1 SGHRS and CDR2 YFSETQ. Here the CDR3 DNA reads TGCGTCAGCAGCTCCACTAACACAGATACGCAGTATTTT. Residues: CVSSSTNTDTQYF.

The chain couples TRBV6-5 to TRBJ2-7, with D possibly being TRBD1 (6 bases). In germline, CDR1 is MNHEY, CDR2 SVGAGI. The CDR3 totals 12 residues. The V and J ends lost 6 bases and 4 bases respectively, with 10 bases between them. CDR3 in DNA: TGTGCCAGCAGAACAGGGTTTTACGAGCAGTACTTC. Amino acids: CASRTGFYEQYF.

The rearrangement joins TRBV30 to TRBJ1-2; 8 bases map to TRBD1. V lost 1 base to trimming and J lost 5 bases; unmatched junction nucleotides: 9. CDR1 is GTSNPN and CDR2 is SVGIG in the germline V gene (reference sequence). The CDR3 totals 15 residues. The CDR3 DNA sequence: TGTGCCTGGAGTGGGAATACAGGGGGGGGATATGGCTACACCTTC. Amino acids: CAWSGNTGGGYGYTF.

This clone was found a few times. This chain joins TRBV7-3 and TRBJ2-7; 7 bases agree with TRBD1. This CDR3 spans 13 amino acids. Unmatched junction bases numbered 6, after V lost 5 bases and J lost 5 bases. Germline V gene lookup returns CDR1 SGHTA and CDR2 FQGTGA. CDR3: CASSATGRHEQYF. In nucleotides, the CDR3 is TGTGCCAGCAGCGCGACAGGGCGGCACGAGCAGTACTTC. Supplemented by reference TRBV7-3 and TRBJ2-7, the full variable domain reads GAGVSQTPSNKVTEKGKYVELRCDPISGHTALYWYRQSLGQGPEFLIYFQGTGAADDSGLPNDRFFAVRPEGSVSTLKIQRTERGDSAVYLCASSATGRHEQYFGPGTRLTVT.

The V and J genes are TRBV15 and TRBJ1-5; 9 bases are shared with TRBD1. Germline V lookup: CDR1 LNHNV, CDR2 YYDKDF (reference sequence). The ends lost 1 base at V and 5 bases at J; junction bases unmatched: 3. The length of the CDR3 is 15 residues. CDR3 region: CATSRGDRAYQPQHF. CDR3 sequence (DNA): TGTGCCACCAGCAGAGGGGACAGGGCTTATCAGCCCCAGCATTTT.

The chain is built from TRBV21-1 and TRBJ1-3. TRBV21-1 is an annotated pseudogene. The CDR3 has 13 amino acids. This CDR3 reads CATKRGCGNTIYF. The CDR3 DNA is TGTGCCACCAAGAGAGGGTGTGGAAACACCATATATTTT.

The V call is TRBV19, the J call TRBJ2-2; the D gene is possibly TRBD1 (6 bases). CDR1 and CDR2 from the germline V gene are LNHDA and SQIVND (reference sequence). V was shortened by 5 bases and J by 4 bases, with 11 bases between the two germline ends. The CDR3 has 14 residues. The CDR3 DNA reads as TGTGCCAGTAGTTATAGGGGGACCACCGGGGAGCTGTTTTTT. This encodes CASSYRGTTGELFF.

J is TRBJ1-1 and V is TRBV5-6; 7 nucleotides match TRBD1. Germline V gene data show CDR1 as SGHDT and CDR2 as YYEEEE. This CDR3 is 14 amino acids long. V lost 4 bases to trimming and J lost 1 base; unmatched junction nucleotides: 4. The CDR3: CASSVGQWNTEAFF. In DNA, the CDR3 is TGTGCCAGCAGCGTGGGACAGTGGAACACTGAAGCTTTCTTT.

The chain has TRBV27 and TRBJ2-3; possible D gene TRBD2, 5 bases. The CDR3 totals 15 residues. V shed 3 bases and J shed 4 bases, with 14 bases lying between them. Germline V gene sequence: CDR1 MNHEY, CDR2 SMNVEV (reference sequence). The CDR3 DNA is TGTGCCAGCAGTTTCCTGGGGAAGGGAGCAGATACGCAGTATTTT. Translation gives CASSFLGKGADTQYF.